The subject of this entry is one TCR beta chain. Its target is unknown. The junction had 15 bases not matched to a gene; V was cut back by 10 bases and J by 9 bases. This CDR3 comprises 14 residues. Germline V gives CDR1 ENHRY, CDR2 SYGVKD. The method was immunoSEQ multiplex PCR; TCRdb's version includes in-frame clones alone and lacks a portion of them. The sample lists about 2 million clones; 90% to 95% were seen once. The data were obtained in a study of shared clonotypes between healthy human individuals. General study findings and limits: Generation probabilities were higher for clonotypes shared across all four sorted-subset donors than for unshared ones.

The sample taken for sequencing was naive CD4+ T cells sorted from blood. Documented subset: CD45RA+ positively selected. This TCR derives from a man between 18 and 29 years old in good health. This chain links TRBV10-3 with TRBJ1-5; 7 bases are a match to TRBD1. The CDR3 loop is CATQGDRGPGPQHF. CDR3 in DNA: TGTGCCACGCAGGGGGACCGTGGCCCTGGGCCCCAGCATTTT.